Listed here are 3 T cell receptor beta chains from one sample, sequenced in a study of blood T cell repertoires in COVID-19. Profiled with immunoSEQ multiplex PCR; TCRdb holds only in-frame clones, not every one. The profile shows about 120,000 clones, just over 85% of them singletons. The sequenced material came from peripheral blood. Receptors were obtained from a woman between 50 and 59 years old with active or convalescent COVID-19.

This chain links TRBV9 with TRBJ2-6, with D perhaps matching TRBD2 (11 bases). The germline gives CDR1 SGDLS, CDR2 YYNGEE. Between the trimmed V and J ends, which lost 3 bases and 0 bases, there was a span of 28 bases. The CDR3 is made up of 22 amino acids. CDR3 amino acids: CASSAWGDRGSGRASGANVLTF. CDR3 in DNA: TGTGCCAGCAGCGCCTGGGGGGACAGGGGTAGCGGGAGGGCCTCTGGGGCCAACGTCCTGACTTTC.

This clone was counted a single time. This rearrangement joins TRBV2 to TRBJ2-1; TRBD2 is a possible D gene (6 bases). The CDR3 is made up of 15 amino acids. CDR1 is SNHLY and CDR2 is FYNNEI in the germline V gene. Trimming removed 7 bases from V and 5 bases from J, with 18 bases in between. The CDR3 protein is CASTDPGVKDNEQFF. The CDR3 DNA reads as TGTGCCAGCACCGACCCGGGGGTAAAAGACAATGAGCAGTTCTTC.

The chain links TRBV27 to TRBJ1-1; D ambiguous. CDR3 size: 14 residues. CDR1 and CDR2 (germline): MNHEY, SMNVEV (reference sequence). Trimming left V 3 bases short and J 1 base short, with 9 bases between. CDR3 loop: CASSFQQENTEAFF. CDR3 DNA sequence: TGTGCCAGCAGTTTCCAGCAGGAGAACACTGAAGCTTTCTTT.